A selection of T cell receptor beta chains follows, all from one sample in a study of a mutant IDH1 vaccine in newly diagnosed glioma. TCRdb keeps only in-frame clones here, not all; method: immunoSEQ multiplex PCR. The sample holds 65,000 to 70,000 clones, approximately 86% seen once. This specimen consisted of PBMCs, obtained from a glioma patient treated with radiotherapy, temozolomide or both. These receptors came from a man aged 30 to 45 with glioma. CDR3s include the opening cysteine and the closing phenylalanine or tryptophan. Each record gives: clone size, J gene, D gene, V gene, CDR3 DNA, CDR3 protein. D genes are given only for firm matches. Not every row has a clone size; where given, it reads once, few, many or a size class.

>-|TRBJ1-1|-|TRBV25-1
TGTGCCAGCAGGGGGGCAGGAAAGGAGGCTGAAGCTTTCTTT
CASRGAGKEAEAFF
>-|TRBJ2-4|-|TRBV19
TGTGCCAGTAGTAATTGGGCAGTAGCCAAAAACATTCAGTACTTC
CASSNWAVAKNIQYF
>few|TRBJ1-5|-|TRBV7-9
TGTGCCAGCCAACTTGGCCGGGGGAATCAGCCCCAGCATTTT
CASQLGRGNQPQHF
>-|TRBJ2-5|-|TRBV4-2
TGTGCCAGCAGTCGGGGGGAGACCCAGTACTTC
CASSRGETQYF
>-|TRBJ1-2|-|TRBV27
TGTGCCAGCGGGAACCTATGGGACATCCAAGGGGATGGCTACACCTTC
CASGNLWDIQGDGYTF
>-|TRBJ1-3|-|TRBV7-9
TGTGCCAGCAGCTTAGCGATGGGTTTATTGGATTTCTCTGGAAACACCATATATTTT
CASSLAMGLLDFSGNTIYF
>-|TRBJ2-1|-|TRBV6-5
TGTGCCAGCAGCTCCACAGGGGGGGCTTACAATGAGCAGTTCTTC
CASSSTGGAYNEQFF
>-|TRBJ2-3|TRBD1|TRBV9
TGTGCCAGCAGCGTAGAGGAGCCGGGACAGGGGGCAGGCACAGATACGCAGTATTTT
CASSVEEPGQGAGTDTQYF
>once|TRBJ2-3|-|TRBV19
TGTGCCAGTAGTCCCTTTTCTCCAGATACGCAGTATTTT
CASSPFSPDTQYF
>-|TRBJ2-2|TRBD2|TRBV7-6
TGTGCCAGCAGCTTAACTAGCGGGGCCACCGGGGAGCTGTTTTTT
CASSLTSGATGELFF
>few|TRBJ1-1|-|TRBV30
TGTGCCTGGAGAGACAGCCCCGTGGGCACTGAAGCTTTCTTT
CAWRDSPVGTEAFF
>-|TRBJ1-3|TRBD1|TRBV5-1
TGCGCCAGCAGCTTGGGGGACAGCCTCGGAAACACCATATATTTT
CASSLGDSLGNTIYF
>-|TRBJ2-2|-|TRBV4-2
TGTGCCAGCAGCCAAGAAGGGGAATTTGGGGAGCTGTTTTTT
CASSQEGEFGELFF
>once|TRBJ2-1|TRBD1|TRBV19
TGTGCCAGTAGTACGACAGGGGCTTCCTACAATGAGCAGTTCTTC
CASSTTGASYNEQFF
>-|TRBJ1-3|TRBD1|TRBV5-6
TGTGCCAGCAGCCTGACAGGGAGGGGAAACACCATATATTTT
CASSLTGRGNTIYF
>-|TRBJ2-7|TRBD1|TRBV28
TGTGCCAGCAGTTTCAGACAGGGAAGGTGGGAGCAGTACTTC
CASSFRQGRWEQYF
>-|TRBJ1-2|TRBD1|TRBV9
TGTGCCAGCAGCGGGGGACAGGGGGTCAACTATGGCTACACCTTC
CASSGGQGVNYGYTF
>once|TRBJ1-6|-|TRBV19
TGTGCCAGTAGTATTTTATTCGGGGGTTTTAATTCACCCCTCCACTTT
CASSILFGGFNSPLHF
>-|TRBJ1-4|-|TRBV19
TGTGCCAGTTCGGGGGGTGCAACTAATGAAAAACTGTTTTTT
CASSGGATNEKLFF
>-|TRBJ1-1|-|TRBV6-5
TGTGCCAGCAGTTATCTCCAGGAGAACACTGAAGCTTTCTTT
CASSYLQENTEAFF
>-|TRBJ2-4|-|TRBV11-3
TGTGCCAGCAGCCCATTGGCATTGCGGGGCCCCGCCAAAAACATTCAGTACTTC
CASSPLALRGPAKNIQYF
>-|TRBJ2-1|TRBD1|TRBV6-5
TGTGCCAGCAGTTACTCAGGGACAGGGAAAGCCAATGAGCAGTTCTTC
CASSYSGTGKANEQFF
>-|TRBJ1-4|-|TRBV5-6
TGTGCCAGCAGCTGGCCGGAAGCGGGGGAAAAACTGTTTTTT
CASSWPEAGEKLFF
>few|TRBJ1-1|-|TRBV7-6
TGTGCCAGCAGCTTAGGAGCAGCAGAAATGAACACTGAAGCTTTCTTT
CASSLGAAEMNTEAFF
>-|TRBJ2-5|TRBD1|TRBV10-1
TGCGCCAGCAGTGACCACGACAGGGGGGGACGAGAGACCCAGTACTTC
CASSDHDRGGRETQYF
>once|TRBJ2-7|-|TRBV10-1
TGCGCCAGCAGTAAGGACCAAAGCTCCTACGAGCAGTACTTC
CASSKDQSSYEQYF
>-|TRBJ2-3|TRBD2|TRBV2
TGTGCCAGCACAGGGACTAGCGAGAACACAGATACGCAGTATTTT
CASTGTSENTDTQYF
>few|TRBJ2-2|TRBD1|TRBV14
TGTGCCAGCAGAGCCGGGACAGGGGGCCCCGGGGAGCTGTTTTTT
CASRAGTGGPGELFF
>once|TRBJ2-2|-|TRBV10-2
TGCGCCAGCAGTGATAGGGGGGGCACCGGGGAGCTGTTTTTT
CASSDRGGTGELFF
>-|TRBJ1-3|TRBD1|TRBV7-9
TGTGCCAGCAGCTTAAGGACAGGCCCCCTTTCCTCTGGAAACACCATATATTTT
CASSLRTGPLSSGNTIYF
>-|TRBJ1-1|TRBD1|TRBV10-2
TGCGCCAGCAGTGTAAGAAAGGGACAGGGGTACACTGAAGCTTTCTTT
CASSVRKGQGYTEAFF
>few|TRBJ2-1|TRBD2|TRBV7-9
TGTGCCAGCAGCTCTTCAGGGAGGGGACTCTACAATGAGCAGTTCTTC
CASSSSGRGLYNEQFF
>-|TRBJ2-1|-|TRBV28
TGTGCCAGCAGTATAAACCCAGACCGAAAGCAGTTCTTC
CASSINPDRKQFF
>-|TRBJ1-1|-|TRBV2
TGTGCCAGCAGGGAGCTCCTGGGGAACACTGAAGCTTTCTTT
CASRELLGNTEAFF
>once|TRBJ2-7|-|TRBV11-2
TGTGCCAGCAGTCCTGTGGACGGTGATTACGAGCAGTACTTC
CASSPVDGDYEQYF
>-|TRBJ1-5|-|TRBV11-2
TGTGCCAGCAGCTTAATAGGCAATCAGCCCCAGCATTTT
CASSLIGNQPQHF
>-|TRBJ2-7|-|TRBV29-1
TGCAGCGTTCGAGGGGCTCGACACACCTACGAGCAGTACTTC
CSVRGARHTYEQYF
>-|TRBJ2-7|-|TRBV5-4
TGTGCCAGCAGCTATAAGACGGGGGGCCGCCCCTCCTACGAGCAGTACTTC
CASSYKTGGRPSYEQYF
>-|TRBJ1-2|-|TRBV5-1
TGCGCCAGCAGCTTGGCGTGGACAGTCTATGGCTACACCTTC
CASSLAWTVYGYTF
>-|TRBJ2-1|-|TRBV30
TGTGCCTGGAGTTATAAGGGACTCAGCTCCTACAATGAGCAGTTCTTC
CAWSYKGLSSYNEQFF
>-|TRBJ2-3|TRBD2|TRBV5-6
TGTGCCAGCAGCATCAGCGGGGGCGGAACAGATACGCAGTATTTT
CASSISGGGTDTQYF
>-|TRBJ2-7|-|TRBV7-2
TGTGCCAGCAGCCAGGGGGGGCACTTCCTCTACGAGCAGTACTTC
CASSQGGHFLYEQYF
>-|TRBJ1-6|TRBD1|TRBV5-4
TGTGCCAGCAGGCCAGGGGGTAGATCCTATAATTCACCCCTCCACTTT
CASRPGGRSYNSPLHF
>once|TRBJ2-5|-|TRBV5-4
TGTGCCAGCAGCTTGGAGGGGGTCGTGGGCAAGGAGACCCAGTACTTC
CASSLEGVVGKETQYF
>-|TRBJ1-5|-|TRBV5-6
TGTGCCAGCAGCTTGGGGAGACATAATCAGCCCCAGCATTTT
CASSLGRHNQPQHF
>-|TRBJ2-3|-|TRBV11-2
TGTGCCAGCAGCTTAGGGTTAACCTACTCCAGCACAGATACGCAGTATTTT
CASSLGLTYSSTDTQYF
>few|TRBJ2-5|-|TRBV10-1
TGCGCCAGCAGTGAGTTGGGCAGCCAAGAGACCCAGTACTTC
CASSELGSQETQYF
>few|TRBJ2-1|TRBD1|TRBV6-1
TGTGCCAGCAGTGTAGAAACAGGGGACCCCTGGAATGAGCAGTTCTTC
CASSVETGDPWNEQFF
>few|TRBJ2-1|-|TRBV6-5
TGTGCCAGCAAGGAAGGAGGGGCCGCCTACAATGAGCAGTTCTTC
CASKEGGAAYNEQFF